The 8 T cell receptor beta chains below were found in one sample sequenced in a study of T cell repertoires in cytomegalovirus infection. TCRdb re-called the reads through MiXCR, storing one row per CDR3 protein. The data show 400,000 to 600,000 distinct CDR3 sequences, approximately 40% seen once. The antigens of these receptors remain unknown. The source was cultured PBMCs, collected from culture after CMV antigen stimulation. These receptors were collected from a human donor in good health (CMV status not recorded). Some clones in this sample may be carry-over from other donors' samples.

This clonotype was detected a few times. The chain is built from TRBV12-3 or TRBV12-4 and TRBJ1-5, with TRBD1 identical over 12 bases. J gave up 7 bases and V 6 bases, and 7 bases lay outside the gene matches. The CDR3 extends over 15 amino acids. The DNA of the CDR3 is TGTGCCAGCAGGGGGACAGGGGGCGCCCGGCAGCCCCAGCATTTT. Protein sequence: CASRGTGGARQPQHF.

This clonotype has at least ten counts. The chain combines TRBV28 with TRBJ1-5, with 9 bases fitting TRBD1. The CDR3 is 17 amino acids. The junction had 16 bases not matched to a gene; V was cut back by 6 bases and J by 7 bases. Germline V gene lookup returns CDR1 MDHEN and CDR2 SYDVKM. The DNA for the CDR3 is TGTGCCAGCAGCCGCCCATGGGCAGGGACAGGGTCACAGCCCCAGCATTTT. This encodes CASSRPWAGTGSQPQHF.

The chain couples TRBV7-9 to TRBJ2-1; D remains ambiguous. Germline CDR1 is SEHNR and CDR2 is FQNEAQ (reference sequence). The V end was cut by 6 bases, the J end by 7 bases, with 13 bases between. The CDR3 covers 13 residues. The CDR3 DNA reads TGTGCCAGCAGACCCGGTTACCAAAATGAGCAGTTCTTC. As protein: CASRPGYQNEQFF.

The gene calls are TRBV4-3 and TRBJ2-2, with 7 bases lining up with TRBD2. The junction had 14 bases not matched to a gene; V was cut back by 0 bases and J by 10 bases. Germline V gives CDR1 LGHNA, CDR2 YSLEER. The CDR3 runs to 17 residues. CDR3 residues: CASSQERSGAGAEELFF. The CDR3 coding sequence is TGCGCCAGCAGCCAAGAGCGGAGCGGGGCTGGGGCCGAGGAGCTGTTTTTT.

This chain joins TRBV10-2 and TRBJ2-3; TRBD2 aligns across 12 bases. J lost 0 bases, V lost 4 bases, and 5 bases had no gene match. This CDR3 is built from 17 residues. Per germline, CDR1 WSHSY and CDR2 SAAADI. The CDR3 spells CASSGTSGAPSTDTQYF. The CDR3 DNA sequence: TGCGCCAGCAGTGGGACTAGCGGGGCGCCTAGCACAGATACGCAGTATTTT.

This chain joins TRBV15 and TRBJ1-2; D is undetermined. This CDR3 region has 14 residues. The germline gives CDR1 LNHNV, CDR2 YYDKDF (reference sequence). Trimming removed 2 bases from V and 4 bases from J, with 11 bases in between. The CDR3 loop reads CATSRSPRGYGYTF. The DNA of the CDR3 is TGTGCCACCAGCAGATCCCCCCGGGGCTATGGCTACACCTTC.

The rearrangement links TRBV6-1 to TRBJ2-3; 8 bases agree with TRBD1. The CDR3 is made up of 13 amino acids. With 7 bases clipped from V and 9 bases from J, the junction kept 9 bases outside the gene matches. Germline CDR1 MNHNS, CDR2 SASEGT. CDR3 sequence reads: CASTTAGGGTQYF. The CDR3 DNA follows: TGTGCCAGCACTACTGCAGGGGGCGGGACGCAGTATTTT.

This chain links TRBV7-2 with TRBJ2-7; 12 bases are shared with TRBD1. The germline V gene has CDR1 SGHTA and CDR2 FQGNSA. This CDR3 has 14 amino acids. The ends lost 5 bases at V and 6 bases at J; junction bases unmatched: 5. CDR3 loop: CASSPGTGGAEQYF. The CDR3 bases are TGTGCCAGCAGCCCTGGGACAGGGGGCGCCGAGCAGTACTTC.